Listed here is a single T cell receptor beta chain. What it binds is unknown. The sample comes from a study of shared clonotypes between healthy human individuals. Study context: Contributing individuals were a couple of females and a few males aged 18 to 49.

The study, taken as a whole, reports: Sampling covered nothing but blood. Tissue TCR repertoires likely differ from those found in blood.

Unsorted PBMC DNA went through sequencing on ten immunoSEQ deep assay plates. In the original processing: For the immunoSEQ data, sequences were junction-only without quality scores, so filtering differed. Only in-frame clones appear in the TCRdb table, and some are missing; sequencing was by immunoSEQ multiplex PCR. V and J calls and clone size follow that table, whereas D and trimming were derived from the DNA. The sample contains around 440,000 clones, more than 70% of which appear only once. There are 13 residues in the CDR3. The V end was cut by 6 bases, the J end by 3 bases, with 11 bases between. Germline loops: CDR1 ENHRY, CDR2 SYGVKD.

This TCR was sampled from a middle-aged woman in good health. Some clones in this sample may be carry-over from other donors' samples. The genes are TRBV10-3 and TRBJ1-2; D uncertain. Source material: PBMCs. CDR3: CAISPQSHYGYTF. As DNA, the CDR3 is TGTGCCATCAGCCCACAGAGTCACTATGGCTACACCTTC.